These 31 T cell receptor beta chains share one sample of origin, sequenced in a study of blood T cells in healthy people across ages. A J-beta primer mix and a sample-barcoded 5' primer were used in a second PCR of about 7 to 11 cycles. TCRdb re-analysed the 5' RACE reads in MiXCR, keeping a single row per CDR3 protein. The sample contains around 800,000 distinct CDR3 sequences, less than 70% of which appear only once. Sequenced: blood. The receptor source for this set is a man older than 75 in good health.

A few counts support this clonotype. The V and J genes are TRBV7-9 and TRBJ1-1; TRBD1 might be the D (5 bases). V lost 7 bases and J lost 5, with 17 bases in between. The CDR3 is 14 amino acids. Looked up from germline, CDR1 is SEHNR and CDR2 is FQNEAQ (reference sequence). CDR3 region: CASTFGGESTEAFF. CDR3 bases: TGTGCCAGCACCTTTGGGGGGGAGAGTACTGAAGCTTTCTTT. Together with reference TRBV7-9 and TRBJ1-1, the CDR3 gives the full variable domain: DTGVSQNPRHKITKRGQNVTFRCDPISEHNRLYWYRQTLGQGPEFLTYFQNEAQLEKSRLLSDRFSAERPKGSFSTLEIQRTEQGDSAMYLCASTFGGESTEAFFGQGTRLTVV.

The CDR3 sequence is CSARSPTNNEQYF. The CDR3 bases are TGCAGTGCTAGATCGCCCACTAACAATGAGCAGTACTTC. The chain combines TRBV20-1 with TRBJ2-1; D remains ambiguous. Matching the DNA end better, TRBJ2-7 makes the J call doubtful. This CDR3 contains 13 residues. Germline-derived CDR1 and CDR2 are DFQATT and SNEGSKA (reference sequence).

This clonotype was seen only a few times. The V gene is TRBV6-6, the J gene TRBJ2-4; perhaps TRBD1 as D (6 bases). V was cut by 4 bases and J by 4 bases, with 14 bases left in between. Germline-derived CDR1 and CDR2 are MNHNY and SVGAGI (reference sequence). There are 15 residues in the CDR3. The CDR3 nucleotides read TGTGCCAGCAGTTTCCAGGGGCGTGAGAAAAACATTCAGTACTTC. Translation gives CASSFQGREKNIQYF.

This chain links TRBV6-6 with TRBJ2-3; a possible D gene is TRBD1 (5 bases). The length of the CDR3 is 15 residues. Trimming removed 4 bases from V and 0 bases from J, with 11 bases in between. The germline gives CDR1 MNHNY, CDR2 SVGAGI (reference sequence). For the CDR3, the DNA is TGTGCCAGCAGTTCTTCTCCAGGGAGCACAGATACGCAGTATTTT. Residues: CASSSSPGSTDTQYF.

This clonotype was detected once. The chain employs TRBV2 and TRBJ2-5; possibly TRBD2 for D (6 bases). The CDR3 is 15 residues long. CDR1 is SNHLY and CDR2 is FYNNEI in the germline V gene. V was trimmed by 7 bases and J by 1 base, leaving 16 bases between them. The chain's CDR3 is CASMRPSAPQETQYF. CDR3 DNA: TGTGCCAGCATGCGGCCTAGCGCACCCCAAGAGACCCAGTACTTC.

The CDR3 here is CASSQPSGGATDTQYF. CDR3 sequence (DNA): TGCGCCAGCAGCCAACCTAGCGGGGGGGCCACAGATACGCAGTATTTT. The chain has TRBV4-1 and TRBJ2-3, with 12 bases that match TRBD2. Germline V gene data show CDR1 as MGHRA and CDR2 as YSYEKL. Trimming took 2 bases from V and 2 from J; bases not matched to a gene: 2. This CDR3 spans 16 amino acids.

The sample holds a few counts of this clonotype. DNA for the CDR3: TGTGCTAGTGGTTTGGTTGTAGGGCCTGGGGCCAACGTCCTGACTTTC. It yields the protein CASGLVVGPGANVLTF. The chain employs TRBV12-5 and TRBJ2-6; no reliable D call. V was pared by 0 bases and J by 2 bases, with 8 bases between. This CDR3 region has 16 residues. CDR1 LGHNT and CDR2 FRNRAP come from the germline V gene.

As concerns this clonotype: The junction differs from germline at one of its ends, possibly a read error. This chain uses TRBV12-3 or TRBV12-4 with TRBJ2-4, with 9 bases identical to TRBD1. The length of the CDR3 is 15 residues. This chain's CDR3 is CASRLTGGVKNIQYF. In nucleotides, the CDR3 is TGTGCCAGCCGTTTGACAGGGGGGGTCAAAAACATTCAGTACTTC.

The chain combines TRBV20-1 with TRBJ1-4, with TRBD1 as a possible D gene (5 bases). From germline, CDR1 is DFQATT and CDR2 SNEGSKA (reference sequence). V shed 1 base and J shed 5 bases, with 11 bases lying between them. This CDR3 contains 14 residues. The CDR3 sequence: CSARVGTGNEKLFF. The CDR3 nucleotides read TGCAGTGCTAGAGTTGGGACGGGGAATGAAAAACTGTTTTTT.

This clonotype showed up just a few times. J is TRBJ2-1 and V is TRBV5-1; 11 positions match TRBD2. This CDR3 spans 15 amino acids. Germline CDR1 and CDR2: SGHRS and YFSETQ. The trim removed 3 bases at V and 12 bases at J, leaving 11 bases unmatched. The CDR3 DNA reads TGCGCCAGCAGCTCTGGACTAGCGGGCCCTTTCGGGCAGTTCTTC. This codes for CASSSGLAGPFGQFF.

The rearrangement joins TRBV3-1 to TRBJ2-3; 7 bases align to TRBD2. Germline V gives CDR1 LGHDT, CDR2 YNNKEL (reference sequence). This CDR3 contains 15 residues. The trim removed 5 bases at V and 3 bases at J, leaving 8 bases unmatched. In DNA form, the CDR3 reads TGTGCCAGCAGCGCCCGACTAGCCACGACAGATACGCAGTATTTT. Protein product: CASSARLATTDTQYF.

The V and J genes are TRBV6-5 and TRBJ2-1, with TRBD1 identical over 12 bases. The V and J ends lost 5 bases and 10 bases, in that order; junction bases with no gene match: 6. CDR3 length: 14 amino acids. Germline V gene lookup returns CDR1 MNHEY and CDR2 SVGAGI. The CDR3 protein is CASSGDRGLPEQFF. The CDR3 bases are TGTGCCAGCAGTGGGGACAGGGGGCTCCCCGAGCAGTTCTTC.

V and J are TRBV5-5 and TRBJ2-5, with 9 bases lining up with TRBD1. The J call may be faulty, since TRBJ2-7 better matches the DNA end. This CDR3 has 14 residues. CDR1 is SGHKS and CDR2 is YYEKEE in the germline V gene (reference sequence). The CDR3 coding sequence is TGTGCCAGCAGCTATGGACAGGGGCAATTCGAGCAGTACTTC. Protein product: CASSYGQGQFEQYF.

The chain recombines TRBV20-1 with TRBJ2-3; 8 bases line up with TRBD2. Germline CDR1 DFQATT, CDR2 SNEGSKA (reference sequence). V gave up 2 bases and J gave up 2 bases; unmatched junction bases: 6. The CDR3 is made up of 15 amino acids. The CDR3 here is CSARKSGRATDTQYF. The CDR3 bases are TGCAGTGCTAGAAAGAGCGGGAGAGCCACAGATACGCAGTATTTT.

V gene TRBV27 combines with J gene TRBJ2-3, with 9 bases that match TRBD2. Germline CDR1 MNHEY, CDR2 SMNVEV (reference sequence). The V and J ends lost 4 bases and 14 bases, in that order; junction bases with no gene match: 28. This CDR3 contains 19 residues. CDR3 nucleotides: TGTGCCAGCAGTTCCCCCGGGCTAGCGGGACCCGATGCTCACAGATACGCGTATTTT. This gives the protein CASSSPGLAGPDAHRYAYF.

Only a few counts were recorded for this clonotype. The chain is built from TRBV29-1 and TRBJ2-5; D perhaps matches TRBD2 (6 bases). Germline lookup yields CDR1 SQVTM and CDR2 ANQGSEA. The CDR3 totals 13 residues. Between the trimmed V and J ends, which lost 3 bases and 4 bases, there was a span of 12 bases. CDR3 protein: CSVDAGSGETQYF. The CDR3 DNA is TGCAGCGTTGATGCGGGGAGCGGAGAGACCCAGTACTTC.

The CDR3 loop reads CASSLRTGVINEQFF. CDR3 nucleotides: TGCGCCAGCAGCTTAAGGACAGGGGTGATCAATGAGCAGTTCTTC. V gene TRBV5-1 combines with J gene TRBJ2-1; 9 nucleotides line up with TRBD1. The CDR3 sequence is 15 residues long. J gave up 6 bases and V 2 bases, and 6 bases lay outside the gene matches. Germline CDR1 and CDR2: SGHRS and YFSETQ.

V and J are TRBV9 and TRBJ2-3; possible D gene TRBD2, 6 bases. Trimming stripped 0 bases from V and 4 bases from J, with 9 bases between. This CDR3 is built from 14 residues. Looked up from germline, CDR1 is SGDLS and CDR2 is YYNGEE. The CDR3 DNA follows: TGTGCCAGCAGCGTAGGCGGGGACCCAGATACGCAGTATTTT. It specifies CASSVGGDPDTQYF.

The J gene is TRBJ1-1, the V gene TRBV9; D gene unclear. V was trimmed by 3 bases and J by 6 bases, leaving 15 bases between them. Germline-derived CDR1 and CDR2 are SGDLS and YYNGEE. The CDR3 is 14 amino acids. CDR3 sequence (DNA): TGTGCCAGCAGCGCCTCGCTGTTTCGCGCTGAAGCTTTCTTT. It yields the protein CASSASLFRAEAFF.

Notes on this clonotype: A junction end diverges from the germline sequence, so it may reflect a read error. The chain joins TRBV3-1 to TRBJ1-6; D is uncertain. The CDR3 spans 18 residues. CDR1 is LGHDT and CDR2 is YNNKEL in the germline V gene (reference sequence). The CDR3 DNA reads TGTGTCAGCAGCCAAGACCCATACGGACTGCGGAATAATTCACCCCTCCACTTT. Its translation is CVSSQDPYGLRNNSPLHF.

This clonotype was seen more than once but under ten times. One end of the junction varies from germline; a read error may be responsible. The chain links TRBV14 to TRBJ2-7; TRBD2 matches at 9 bases. The germline V gene encodes CDR1 SGHDN and CDR2 FVKESK. The CDR3 length is 15 residues. The CDR3, as DNA: TGTGCCAGCAGCCAAGAAAAACTAGCGGGCTACGGGCAGTACTTC. This translates into CASSQEKLAGYGQYF. The entire variable domain, with the rest obtained from reference TRBV14 and TRBJ2-7, is as follows: EAGVTQFPSHSVIEKGQTVTLRCDPISGHDNLYWYRRVMGKEIKFLLHFVKESKQDESGMPNNRFLAERTGGTYSTLKVQPAELEDSGVYFCASSQEKLAGYGQYFGPGTRLTVT.

The chain uses TRBV20-1 and TRBJ2-1; D not resolved. The germline V and J ends were trimmed by 5 bases and 6 bases, with 8 bases remaining between them. This CDR3 spans 11 amino acids. Germline V CDR1 and CDR2: DFQATT, SNEGSKA (reference sequence). The CDR3 region has the DNA TGCAGTGCTTCTAGATCCAATGAGCAGTTCTTC. Protein product: CSASRSNEQFF.

In this sample, this clonotype turned up once. For the CDR3, the DNA is TGTGCCAGCAGCTTAGGCGAGGGTAGCGAGCAGTACTTC. This encodes CASSLGEGSEQYF. The V gene is TRBV7-6, the J gene TRBJ2-4; maybe TRBD2 (5 bases). The better agreement between TRBJ2-7 and the DNA end casts doubt on the J call. Germline V gives CDR1 SGHVS, CDR2 FNYEAQ. This CDR3 is built from 13 residues.

This chain links TRBV20-1 with TRBJ2-1; D is possibly TRBD2 (5 bases). The CDR3 length is 12 residues. Trimming left V 6 bases short and J 7 bases short, with 13 bases between. From germline, CDR1 is DFQATT and CDR2 SNEGSKA (reference sequence). The CDR3 bases are TGCAGTGCCACGAAGGGCGGGAATGAGCAGTTCTTC. Encoded protein: CSATKGGNEQFF.

This clonotype was seen a single time. The V gene is TRBV7-9, the J gene TRBJ2-5; TRBD1 matches at 7 bases. This CDR3 is 14 amino acids long. Germline V gene lookup returns CDR1 SEHNR and CDR2 FQNEAQ (reference sequence). V was pared by 5 bases and J by 0 bases, with 3 bases of the junction left unmatched. This chain's CDR3 is CASSVTGDQETQYF. The CDR3 coding sequence is TGTGCCAGCAGCGTCACAGGGGACCAAGAGACCCAGTACTTC.

The V call is TRBV20-1, the J call TRBJ1-6; TRBD1 might be the D (6 bases). The V end was cut by 6 bases, the J end by 7 bases, with 13 bases between. The CDR3 spans 13 residues. CDR1 DFQATT and CDR2 SNEGSKA come from the germline V gene (reference sequence). CDR3 DNA sequence: TGCAGTGCGAGGGGGGGCCCCAATTCACCCCTCCACTTT. This sequence encodes CSARGGPNSPLHF.

The chain combines TRBV5-1 with TRBJ2-1; D is undetermined. V dropped 0 bases and J dropped 9 bases, with 13 bases sitting between them. The CDR3 sequence is 14 residues long. Per the germline V gene, CDR1 is SGHRS and CDR2 is YFSETQ. The chain's CDR3 is CASSLGSGNGEQFF. The CDR3 nucleotides read TGCGCCAGCAGCTTGGGGTCAGGTAATGGTGAGCAGTTCTTC.

CDR3 protein: CSARDPGRDIQYF. CDR3 DNA: TGCAGTGCTAGAGACCCAGGGCGGGACATTCAGTACTTC. The chain couples TRBV20-1 to TRBJ2-4; D possibly matches TRBD1 or TRBD2 (5 bases each). Per germline, CDR1 DFQATT and CDR2 SNEGSKA (reference sequence). The V end lost 0 bases, the J end lost 8 bases, and 11 bases lay between the germline ends. The CDR3 length is 13 residues.

The chain combines TRBV18 with TRBJ1-1; D is possibly TRBD1 (6 bases). V dropped 5 bases and J dropped 3 bases, with 16 bases sitting between them. The CDR3 sequence is 15 residues long. Germline CDR1 is KGHSH and CDR2 is LQKENI. This CDR3 reads CASSNLRGADTEAFF. For the CDR3, the DNA is TGTGCCAGCTCAAACCTTCGGGGGGCCGACACTGAAGCTTTCTTT.

The rearrangement uses TRBV24-1 and TRBJ2-1; 9 bases are a match to TRBD1. The germline CDR1 and CDR2 sequences are KGHDR and SFDVKD. The CDR3 totals 14 residues. The V gene end was trimmed by 3 bases and the J gene end by 8 bases; junction bases not matched to a gene: 4. DNA of the CDR3: TGTGCCACCAGTGATCCGGGGACAGGGTATGAGCAGTTCTTC. Its protein product is CATSDPGTGYEQFF.

This clonotype appeared once. The chain is built from TRBV14 and TRBJ2-2; D remains ambiguous. The CDR3 runs 15 residues. Germline lookup yields CDR1 SGHDN and CDR2 FVKESK. V was shortened by 3 bases and J by 4 bases, with 12 bases between the two germline ends. CDR3 coding DNA: TGTGCCAGCAGCCAGGTTAGAGTATCCACCGGGGAGCTGTTTTTT. Translating it yields CASSQVRVSTGELFF.